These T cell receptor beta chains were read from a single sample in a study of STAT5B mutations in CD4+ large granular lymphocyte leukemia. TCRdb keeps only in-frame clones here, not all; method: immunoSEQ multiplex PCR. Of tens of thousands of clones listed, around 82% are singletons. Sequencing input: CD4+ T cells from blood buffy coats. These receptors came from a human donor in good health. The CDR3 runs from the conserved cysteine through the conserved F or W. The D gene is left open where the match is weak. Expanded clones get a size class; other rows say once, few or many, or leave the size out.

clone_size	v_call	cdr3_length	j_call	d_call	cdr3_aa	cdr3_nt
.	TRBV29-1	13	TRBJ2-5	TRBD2	CSAIAGVGETQYF	TGCAGCGCTATAGCGGGAGTAGGAGAGACCCAGTACTTC
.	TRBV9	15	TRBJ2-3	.	CASSSLGGHTDTQYF	TGTGCCAGCAGCTCCCTGGGGGGGCACACAGATACGCAGTATTTT
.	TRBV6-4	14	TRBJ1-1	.	CASRDFSRGTEAFF	TGTGCCAGCAGGGATTTTTCGCGGGGGACTGAAGCTTTCTTT
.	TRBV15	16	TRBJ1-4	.	CATSRPLGAGNEKLFF	TGTGCCACCAGCAGACCCCTTGGGGCGGGGAATGAAAAACTGTTTTTT
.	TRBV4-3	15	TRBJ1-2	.	CASSPGGRRKGGYTF	TGCGCCAGCAGCCCCGGCGGGCGGCGGAAAGGGGGCTACACCTTC
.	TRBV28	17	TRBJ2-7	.	CASSTTGRGREGDEQYF	TGTGCCAGCAGTACCACGGGGAGGGGGCGCGAAGGCGACGAGCAGTACTTC
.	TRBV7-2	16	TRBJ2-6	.	CASSLRSGSGANVLTF	TGTGCCAGCAGCTTACGTTCCGGCTCTGGGGCCAACGTCCTGACTTTC
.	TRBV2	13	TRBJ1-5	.	CASARQGNQPQHF	TGTGCCAGCGCGAGACAAGGGAATCAGCCCCAGCATTTT
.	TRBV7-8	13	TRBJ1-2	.	CASSSTGAYGYTF	TGTGCCAGCAGCTCGACAGGCGCCTATGGCTACACCTTC
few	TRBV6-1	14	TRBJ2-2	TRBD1	CASIPQGATGELFF	TGTGCCAGCATTCCACAGGGGGCGACAGGGGAGCTGTTTTTT
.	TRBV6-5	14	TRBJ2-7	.	CASSYEGGRDEQYF	TGTGCCAGCAGTTACGAGGGAGGTCGGGACGAGCAGTACTTC
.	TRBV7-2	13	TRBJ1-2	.	CASSLASNYGYTF	TGTGCCAGCAGCTTAGCCAGTAACTATGGCTACACCTTC
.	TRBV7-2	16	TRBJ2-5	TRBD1	CASSLAPGTAAETQYF	TGTGCCAGCAGCTTAGCGCCCGGGACAGCGGCAGAGACCCAGTACTTC
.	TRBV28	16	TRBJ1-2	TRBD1	CASSLSQGAHLHGYTF	TGTGCCAGCAGTTTAAGTCAGGGGGCCCACCTCCATGGCTACACCTTC
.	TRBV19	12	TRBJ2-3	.	CASSSHQDTQYF	TGTGCCAGTAGTAGTCATCAAGATACGCAGTATTTT
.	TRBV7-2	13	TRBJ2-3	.	CASRTPGIDTWYF	TGTGCCAGCAGAACCCCGGGGATAGACACATGGTATTTT
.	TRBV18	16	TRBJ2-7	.	CASSPWGIGGSHEQYF	TGTGCCAGCTCACCATGGGGTATTGGGGGGAGCCACGAGCAGTACTTC
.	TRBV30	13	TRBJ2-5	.	CAWRTDYEETQYF	TGTGCCTGGAGGACAGACTATGAAGAGACCCAGTACTTC
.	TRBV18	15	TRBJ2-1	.	CASSPGSSSYNEQFF	TGTGCCAGCTCACCGGGCAGTAGCTCCTACAATGAGCAGTTCTTC
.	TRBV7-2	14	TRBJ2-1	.	CASSSLPLANEQFF	TGTGCCAGCAGCTCCTTACCCCTAGCAAATGAGCAGTTCTTC
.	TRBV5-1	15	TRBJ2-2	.	CASSLVVGNTGELFF	TGCGCCAGCAGCTTGGTTGTAGGGAACACCGGGGAGCTGTTTTTT
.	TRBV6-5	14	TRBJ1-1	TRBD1	CASSGQGPGTEAFF	TGTGCCAGCAGTGGACAGGGGCCGGGGACTGAAGCTTTCTTT
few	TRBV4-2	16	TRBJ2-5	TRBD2	CASSQDFTSGQETQYF	TGTGCCAGCAGCCAAGATTTCACTAGCGGGCAAGAGACCCAGTACTTC
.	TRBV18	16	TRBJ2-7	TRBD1	CASSPPEGARTYEQYF	TGTGCCAGCTCACCACCCGAGGGGGCGCGCACCTACGAGCAGTACTTC